This T cell receptor (beta chain) was obtained from a study of post-analysis software for immune sequencing data. Study in general: Patients had relapsing-remitting, secondary progressive or progressive-relapsing multiple sclerosis; some lacked subtype.

V was pared by 8 bases and J by 10 bases, with 17 bases between. CDR1 and CDR2 (germline): SQVTM, ANQGSEA. The CDR3 is 11 residues long. Turning to this clonotype: As yet, its antigen is unknown.

Every TCR beta cDNA library bore unique molecular identifiers. From the PCR reads, TCRdb called clonotypes with MiXCR, one entry per CDR3 protein. The sample shows some 690,000 distinct CDR3 sequences, roughly 27% of them seen only once. Study-wide findings and caveats: TRBV5-6, TRBV5-1 and TRBV20-1 were among five TRBV segments more frequent in patients than controls.

The sequenced sample was blood. The TCR was taken from a girl aged 5-17 years with multiple sclerosis. J is TRBJ1-1 and V is TRBV29-1, with D perhaps matching TRBD1 (5 bases). The CDR3 DNA follows: TGCAGCCAGGCCGTCCGTGGGGCAGCTTTCTTT. Its protein is CSQAVRGAAFF.